The present T cell receptor beta chain was sequenced within a study of identical twins. Note on this clonotype: The antigen remains undetermined.

Whole-study results and caveats: Out-of-frame sharing of TCR alpha in monozygotic twins was underestimated by models. Analyses of zero insertions could be partly confounded by invariant MAIT and iNKT cells.

MiXCR was run by TCRdb on the 5' RACE reads, yielding one entry per CDR3 protein. The sample holds about 890,000 distinct CDR3 sequences, more than 9% seen once. This sample was also put to use in a study of yellow fever vaccine responses in identical twins.

Sequences were obtained from PBMCs. The clonotype originates from a woman aged 18-29 years in good health.

The CDR3 region is CASSESRELPQHF. The CDR3 DNA follows: TGTGCCAGCAGTGAAAGTCGGGAGCTGCCCCAGCATTTT. The rearrangement links TRBV6-1 to TRBJ1-5, with D unclear. The CDR3 sequence is 13 residues long. Trimming stripped 2 bases from V and 9 bases from J, with 11 bases between. CDR1 and CDR2 from the germline V gene are MNHNS and SASEGT.